The T cell receptor beta chain described here comes from a study of T cell responses to AZD1222 COVID-19 vaccine. Study-wide results and caveats: The sample set comprised mostly white British donors with more females, and clonal diversity was possibly underestimated. None of the repertoires were sampled until the peak T cell response had passed. Spike-specific TCR breadth and depth were elevated following two AZD1222 doses. Targeting of unmutated variant regions was reportedly seen in nearly half of spike-specific TCRs.

A note on this clone: Its matching antigen is unknown.

The CDR3 runs to 16 residues. Trimming at V came to 2 bases and at J to 1 base, leaving 6 bases not matched to a gene. CDR1 is SGHVS and CDR2 is FNYEAQ in the germline V gene. Assay: immunoSEQ multiplex PCR; the TCRdb copy retains only in-frame clones and omits some. The table lists 100,000 to 150,000 clones, 88% of them singletons, with 15% to 20% in the top ten. This clonotype was sampled from an adult in good health. Sequenced material: peripheral blood, taken on day 0 of MenACWY control vaccination. This sequence joins TRBV7-6 and TRBJ2-5; 8 bases are a match to TRBD2. The chain's CDR3 is CASSLSPAGVQETQYF. CDR3 nucleotide sequence: TGTGCCAGCAGCTTATCACCAGCGGGAGTCCAAGAGACCCAGTACTTC.